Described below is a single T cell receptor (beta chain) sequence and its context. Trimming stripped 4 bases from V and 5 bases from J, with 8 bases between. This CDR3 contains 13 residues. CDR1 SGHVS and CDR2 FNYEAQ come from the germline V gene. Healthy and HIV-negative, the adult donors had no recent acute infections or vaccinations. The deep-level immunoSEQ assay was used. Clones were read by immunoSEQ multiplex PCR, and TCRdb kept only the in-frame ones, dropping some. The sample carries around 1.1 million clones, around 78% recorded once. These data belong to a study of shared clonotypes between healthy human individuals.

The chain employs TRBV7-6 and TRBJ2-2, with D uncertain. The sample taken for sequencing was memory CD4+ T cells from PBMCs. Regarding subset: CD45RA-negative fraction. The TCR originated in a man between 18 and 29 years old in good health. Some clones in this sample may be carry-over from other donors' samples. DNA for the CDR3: TGTGCCAGCAGCTCTAAAACAACCGGGGAGCTGTTTTTT. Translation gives CASSSKTTGELFF.